This is a list of T cell receptor beta chains from one sample in a study of shared clonotypes between healthy human individuals. Only in-frame clones appear in the TCRdb table, and some are missing; sequencing was by immunoSEQ multiplex PCR. The sample consists of 650,000 to 750,000 clones, roughly 78% of them appearing once. The material sequenced was memory CD4+ T cells sorted from blood. The receptor set was obtained from a woman between 25 and 40 years old in good health. CDR3s include the opening cysteine and the closing phenylalanine or tryptophan. The D gene is left open where the match is weak. Clone size is stated in some rows and not others, as once, few, many or a class when expanded.

J gene: TRBJ1-1; clone size: NA; V gene: TRBV6-6; D gene: NA; CDR3 protein: CASSRKLQAKAFF; CDR3 DNA: TGTGCCAGCAGCCGAAAACTACAGGCTAAAGCTTTCTTT
J gene: TRBJ2-7; clone size: NA; V gene: TRBV6-1; D gene: TRBD2; CDR3 protein: CASKFAGGTYEQYF; CDR3 DNA: TGTGCCAGCAAGTTCGCGGGAGGTACCTACGAGCAGTACTTC
J gene: TRBJ2-7; clone size: NA; V gene: TRBV4-2; D gene: TRBD1; CDR3 protein: CASSPTGDLVEQYF; CDR3 DNA: TGTGCCAGCAGCCCGACAGGGGATCTGGTCGAGCAGTACTTC
J gene: TRBJ2-1; clone size: many; V gene: TRBV5-1; D gene: NA; CDR3 protein: CASSFINEQFF; CDR3 DNA: TGCGCCAGCAGCTTTATAAATGAGCAGTTCTTC
J gene: TRBJ1-2; clone size: NA; V gene: TRBV10-3; D gene: TRBD1; CDR3 protein: CAISGGKGARGYTF; CDR3 DNA: TGTGCCATCAGTGGGGGTAAGGGGGCGCGTGGCTACACCTTC
J gene: TRBJ1-4; clone size: few; V gene: TRBV10-3; D gene: NA; CDR3 protein: CAISESTIANNEKLFF; CDR3 DNA: TGTGCCATCAGTGAGTCGACAATTGCAAATAATGAAAAACTGTTTTTT
J gene: TRBJ1-5; clone size: once; V gene: TRBV18; D gene: NA; CDR3 protein: CASSPGTANNQPQHF; CDR3 DNA: TGTGCCAGCTCACCGGGGACGGCTAACAATCAGCCCCAGCATTTT
J gene: TRBJ2-1; clone size: NA; V gene: TRBV11-3; D gene: TRBD2; CDR3 protein: CASSLGGTTYNEQFF; CDR3 DNA: TGTGCCAGCAGCTTAGGGGGGACTACATACAATGAGCAGTTCTTC
J gene: TRBJ2-7; clone size: NA; V gene: TRBV25-1; D gene: NA; CDR3 protein: CASSYYYEQYF; CDR3 DNA: TGTGCCAGCAGCTATTACTACGAGCAGTACTTC
J gene: TRBJ2-4; clone size: NA; V gene: TRBV11-2; D gene: TRBD2; CDR3 protein: CASSFSAREGLRAKNIQYF; CDR3 DNA: TGTGCCAGCAGCTTCTCCGCGCGGGAGGGCCTAAGGGCCAAAAACATTCAGTACTTC
J gene: TRBJ2-7; clone size: NA; V gene: TRBV7-9; D gene: NA; CDR3 protein: CASSLVGRGEQYF; CDR3 DNA: TGTGCCAGCAGCTTAGTGGGCAGAGGGGAGCAGTACTTC